The 10 T cell receptor beta chains reported below all come from one sample, sequenced in a study of cytomegalovirus exposure and HLA in healthy donors. The PCR employed 60 Vbeta primers together with 13 Jbeta primers. The data were produced by immunoSEQ multiplex PCR, yet TCRdb's version contains in-frame clones alone and is incomplete. This sample contains 35,000 to 45,000 clones. Sequencing was performed on PBMCs. These receptors were taken from a male donor in good health and CMV-seronegative.

V gene TRBV7-7 combines with J gene TRBJ2-7; 7 bases map to TRBD2. V shed 5 bases and J 6 bases; nucleotides not matched to a gene: 7. In germline, CDR1 is SSHAT, CDR2 FNYEAQ (reference sequence). This CDR3 has 13 residues. CDR3 protein: CASSPGPGGEQYF. The CDR3 DNA follows: TGTGCCAGCAGCCCGGGCCCGGGGGGCGAGCAGTACTTC.

The chain joins TRBV9 to TRBJ1-3; 7 nucleotides align to TRBD1. The CDR3 runs to 15 residues. Germline assignment: CDR1 SGDLS and CDR2 YYNGEE. After removal of 3 bases from V and 2 bases from J, the junction contained 5 bases not matched to a gene. CDR3 loop: CASSEGQGAGNTIYF. The CDR3 DNA follows: TGTGCCAGCAGCGAGGGGCAGGGGGCTGGAAACACCATATATTTT.

Here the CDR3 DNA reads TGTGCCAGCAGTCAACTAGCGGGAGTATTTCACAATGAGCAGTTCTTC. This sequence encodes CASSQLAGVFHNEQFF. This chain links TRBV2 with TRBJ2-1, with 11 positions matching TRBD2. The CDR3 totals 16 residues. With 5 bases clipped from V and 5 bases from J, the junction kept 8 bases outside the gene matches. Germline CDR1 SNHLY, CDR2 FYNNEI.

The chain is built from TRBV5-5 and TRBJ1-3; perhaps TRBD1 as D (5 bases). Germline assignment: CDR1 SGHKS and CDR2 YYEKEE (reference sequence). Between the trimmed V and J ends, which lost 4 bases and 0 bases, there was a span of 14 bases. The length of the CDR3 is 16 residues. The CDR3 DNA follows: TGTGCCAGCAGCCTACGCCCGGACATCTCTGGAAACACCATATATTTT. Protein sequence: CASSLRPDISGNTIYF.

V is TRBV4-2 and J is TRBJ1-3; D is uncertain. The CDR3 extends over 14 amino acids. Trimming took 4 bases from V and 3 from J, leaving 10 bases between them. CDR1 is LGHNA, CDR2 YNFKEQ, per germline. The CDR3 DNA follows: TGTGCCAGCAGCCCCCTTGAGGGTGGAAACACCATATATTTT. This sequence encodes CASSPLEGGNTIYF.

This sequence joins TRBV18 and TRBJ2-7; maybe TRBD1 (6 bases). V lost 3 bases to trimming and J lost 0 bases, with 15 bases between them. This CDR3 is 16 amino acids long. Germline-derived CDR1 and CDR2 are KGHSH and LQKENI. CDR3 in DNA: TGTGCCAGCTCACCCCCCGATCAGGGGAGCTCCTACGAGCAGTACTTC. Translated: CASSPPDQGSSYEQYF. Full variable domain (remainder filled in from reference TRBV18 and TRBJ2-7): NAGVMQNPRHLVRRRGQEARLRCSPMKGHSHVYWYRQLPEEGLKFMVYLQKENIIDESGMPKERFSAEFPKEGPSILRIQQVVRGDSAAYFCASSPPDQGSSYEQYFGPGTRLTVT.

The chain has TRBV19 and TRBJ2-2, with 7 bases aligning to TRBD2. The CDR3 extends over 16 amino acids. Trimming removed 5 bases from V and 3 bases from J; junction bases left unmatched: 9. CDR1 and CDR2 from the germline V gene are LNHDA and SQIVND (reference sequence). CDR3: CASSPGGGTYTGELFF. The CDR3 nucleotides read TGTGCCAGTAGTCCGGGGGGAGGGACCTACACCGGGGAGCTGTTTTTT.

J is TRBJ2-3 and V is TRBV2; perhaps TRBD1 as D (5 bases). Between the trimmed V and J ends, which lost 6 bases and 9 bases, there was a span of 13 bases. The CDR3 length is 12 residues. Germline V CDR1 and CDR2: SNHLY, FYNNEI. The CDR3 coding sequence is TGTGCCAGCAGACCCGGCCCAGGGACGCAGTATTTT. This translates into CASRPGPGTQYF.

The CDR3 sequence is CASSRGFRASHPGNTEAFF. CDR3 in DNA: TGTGCCAGCAGTCGAGGGTTTAGGGCGTCCCACCCGGGGAACACTGAAGCTTTCTTT. The rearrangement links TRBV11-2 to TRBJ1-1, with D hard to call. V was shortened by 6 bases and J by 1 base, with 27 bases between the two germline ends. CDR3 size: 19 residues. Per germline, CDR1 SGHAT and CDR2 FQNNGV.

This rearrangement joins TRBV29-1 to TRBJ2-3, with 7 bases fitting TRBD2. The CDR3 has 13 amino acids. Germline values: CDR1 SQVTM, CDR2 ANQGSEA. J was trimmed by 4 bases and V by 4 bases; bases with no gene match: 5. For the CDR3, the DNA is TGCAGCGTTGCGGGGAGGGCGGCAGATACGCAGTATTTT. Protein sequence: CSVAGRAADTQYF.